The 17 T cell receptor beta chains listed next were all sequenced from one sample in a study of metastatic and nonmetastatic thyroid tumors. Thyroid surgery was preceded by no treatment in any patient. With MiXCR, TCRdb reprocessed the PCR reads. Here the sample spans some 41,000 clones, less than 15% being singletons. The sample consisted of blood. All receptors derive from a female donor with papillary thyroid cancer or a benign thyroid nodule (not recorded which). Some clones in this sample may be carry-over from other donors' samples.

There are many counts of this clone. The chain joins TRBV20-1 to TRBJ2-3; TRBD2 agrees at 11 bases. J was trimmed by 4 bases and V by 3 bases; bases with no gene match: 9. CDR1 and CDR2 (germline): DFQATT, SNEGSKA (reference sequence). CDR3 length: 16 amino acids. The CDR3 reads CSASESSGRAPDTQYF. The CDR3 DNA reads TGCAGTGCTAGCGAAAGTAGCGGGAGGGCCCCAGATACGCAGTATTTT.

The sample holds many counts of this clone. This CDR3 reads CASSLWPAGGVTGTGELFF. The CDR3 DNA sequence: TGCGCCAGCAGCCTTTGGCCCGCTGGGGGGGTAACGGGCACCGGGGAGCTGTTTTTT. J is TRBJ2-2 and V is TRBV5-1, with TRBD2 matching over 7 bases. Germline V gene lookup returns CDR1 SGHRS and CDR2 YFSETQ. This CDR3 has 19 residues. Unmatched junction bases numbered 19, after V lost 4 bases and J lost 4 bases.

This clone was recorded many times. The chain links TRBV7-8 to TRBJ1-4; D is unresolved. This CDR3 is built from 12 residues. Germline V gene lookup returns CDR1 SGHVS and CDR2 FQNEAQ. V was trimmed by 6 bases and J by 9 bases, leaving 11 bases between them. In DNA form, the CDR3 reads TGTGCCAGCAGTGATCTTAGGAAAAAACTGTTTTTT. Residues: CASSDLRKKLFF. Variable domain in full (rest from reference TRBV7-8 and TRBJ1-4): GAGVSQSPRYKVAKRGQDVALRCDPISGHVSLFWYQQALGQGPEFLTYFQNEAQLDKSGLPSDRFFAERPEGSVSTLKIQRTQQEDSAVYLCASSDLRKKLFFGSGTQLSVL.

Regarding this clone: The CDR3 end shows no conserved phenylalanine or tryptophan, and so a read error is likely. The DNA is omitted, as the CDR3 cannot be located on it reliably, and the CDR3 follows TCRdb's listing. The V and J genes are TRBV20-1 and TRBJ2-7; TRBD1 is the table's D call and was not checked against the DNA. From germline, CDR1 is DFQATT and CDR2 SNEGSKA (reference sequence). Both ends counted, the CDR3 spans 11 residues. CDR3: CSARDHAGPHP.

CDR3 nucleotide sequence: TGCAGTGCGGCATTGACAGGGGGCAACGAGCAGTACTTC. Translated, it gives CSAALTGGNEQYF. This chain connects TRBV20-1 to TRBJ2-7; TRBD1 agrees at 10 bases. CDR1 is DFQATT, CDR2 SNEGSKA, per germline (reference sequence). The CDR3 extends over 13 amino acids. V shed 6 bases and J 5 bases; nucleotides not matched to a gene: 7.

This clone was counted at least ten times. This chain joins TRBV29-1 and TRBJ1-2, with D unclear. The CDR3 covers 12 residues. Between the trimmed V and J ends, which lost 4 bases and 5 bases, there was a span of 11 bases. The germline V gene encodes CDR1 SQVTM and CDR2 ANQGSEA. The CDR3 sequence is CSVAGVLYGYTF. In nucleotides, the CDR3 is TGCAGCGTTGCGGGAGTTCTATATGGCTACACCTTC. Full variable domain (remainder filled in from reference TRBV29-1 and TRBJ1-2): SAVISQKPSRDICQRGTSLTIQCQVDSQVTMMFWYRQQPGQSLTLIATANQGSEATYESGFVIDKFPISRPNLTFSTLTVSNMSPEDSSIYLCSVAGVLYGYTFGSGTRLTVV.

On this clone: The junction departs from the called germline gene at one end, perhaps through a read error. This chain links TRBV7-8 with TRBJ1-5, with 9 bases lining up with TRBD1. Looked up from germline, CDR1 is SGHVS and CDR2 is FQNEAQ. The CDR3 is made up of 15 amino acids. As DNA, the CDR3 is TGTGCCAGCAGCTTAGCGGGACAGGGATGTCAGCCACAGCATTTT. It yields the protein CASSLAGQGCQPQHF.

A few counts support this clone. One base away lies a much larger clone, so this may be a sequencing read error. CDR3 bases: TGTGTCAGCAGAGGGTCTGTGAACACTGAAGCTTTCTTT. Translated: CVSRGSVNTEAFF. The V call is TRBV7-6, the J call TRBJ1-1; D ambiguous. The germline V gene encodes CDR1 SGHVS and CDR2 FNYEAQ. This CDR3 is 13 amino acids long.

The CDR3 DNA is TGTGCTAGTGGTTCCACGGTCCTCGACACCGGGGAGCTGTTTTTT. It codes for CASGSTVLDTGELFF. This chain joins TRBV12-5 and TRBJ2-2, with D unclear. This CDR3 region has 15 residues. Trimming took off 4 bases at V and 3 bases at J, with 12 bases between the two ends. From germline, CDR1 is LGHNT and CDR2 FRNRAP.

This clone occurred many times. Other DNA sequences in this sample translate to the same CDR3. Written as DNA, the CDR3 is TGCAGTGCCCCCATTCCAGGGGGAGGGGAGACCCAGTACTTC. It is translated as CSAPIPGGGETQYF. The rearrangement joins TRBV20-1 to TRBJ2-5, with D perhaps assigned TRBD1 or TRBD2 (7 bases each). The germline V gene encodes CDR1 DFQATT and CDR2 SNEGSKA (reference sequence). Between the trimmed V and J ends, which lost 6 bases and 5 bases, there was a span of 19 bases. This CDR3 has 14 amino acids.

Ten or more counts support this clone. Being one base from a much bigger clone, this may be a read error. V usage is TRBV5-1 and J usage is TRBJ2-1; tentatively, D is TRBD2 (6 bases). The germline V gene has CDR1 SGHRS and CDR2 YFSETQ. There are 16 residues in the CDR3. CDR3 sequence reads: CASNLGTSNLNNEQFF. The DNA of the CDR3 is TGCGCCAGCAACTTGGGCACTAGCAATCTAAACAATGAGCAGTTCTTC.

This clone has ten or more counts. The gene calls are TRBV9 and TRBJ1-2; D remains unclear. V was pared by 4 bases and J by 0 bases, with 13 bases between. This CDR3 has 15 amino acids. The germline V gene encodes CDR1 SGDLS and CDR2 YYNGEE. The CDR3 here is CASSNLGSTNYGYTF. The CDR3 nucleotides read TGTGCCAGCAGCAACCTGGGGTCCACTAACTATGGCTACACCTTC.

This clone was seen a few times. The chain couples TRBV28 to TRBJ2-5; D not resolved. This CDR3 contains 12 residues. Trimming stripped 8 bases from V and 1 base from J, with 8 bases between. Germline CDR1 is MDHEN and CDR2 is SYDVKM. CDR3 DNA sequence: TGTGCCAGCGGTATGGGCCAAGAGACCCAGTACTTC. This gives the protein CASGMGQETQYF.

This clone was seen repeatedly, ten times or more. The chain employs TRBV12-3 or TRBV12-4 and TRBJ2-2, with D tentatively TRBD1 (8 bases). This CDR3 has 14 residues. With 6 bases removed from V and 5 bases from J, the gap between germline ends came to 13 bases. The CDR3 spells CASRQGGETGELFF. DNA of the CDR3: TGTGCCAGCAGACAGGGGGGGGAGACCGGGGAGCTGTTTTTT.

The chain carries TRBV14 and TRBJ2-1; D is perhaps TRBD2 (6 bases). From germline, CDR1 is SGHDN and CDR2 FVKESK. The CDR3 consists of 18 residues. V was clipped by 1 base and J by 0 bases, with 16 bases between them. This chain's CDR3 is CASSQGDGAGSSYNEQFF. The CDR3 bases are TGTGCCAGCAGCCAAGGGGATGGGGCGGGATCCTCCTACAATGAGCAGTTCTTC.

The chain has TRBV5-6 and TRBJ2-7, with no clear D. Germline V lookup: CDR1 SGHDT, CDR2 YYEEEE. The length of the CDR3 is 15 residues. With 2 bases removed from V and 4 bases from J, the gap between germline ends came to 16 bases. CDR3 sequence reads: CASSFGPLPFYEQYF. CDR3 DNA sequence: TGTGCCAGCAGCTTCGGACCGTTACCCTTTTACGAGCAGTACTTC.

This clone appeared many times. This chain connects TRBV24-1 to TRBJ2-5, with 7 nucleotides matching TRBD2. Germline V gene data show CDR1 as KGHDR and CDR2 as SFDVKD. This CDR3 region has 14 residues. The V gene end was trimmed by 3 bases and the J gene end by 5 bases; junction bases not matched to a gene: 5. CDR3 in amino acids: CATSDMGGVETQYF. The CDR3 DNA reads TGTGCCACCAGTGATATGGGAGGGGTGGAGACCCAGTACTTC.